A single sample gave rise to the 4 T cell receptor beta chains below, sequenced in a study of blood T cell repertoires in COVID-19. Clones were read by immunoSEQ multiplex PCR, and TCRdb kept only the in-frame ones, dropping some. This table holds hundreds of thousands of clones, 75% to 90% found once. Specimen: peripheral blood. These receptor sequences come from a woman younger than 45 with active or convalescent COVID-19.

The chain uses TRBV15 and TRBJ1-1, with D possibly being TRBD1 (5 bases). V lost 5 bases and J 0 bases, leaving 7 bases between the germline ends. The CDR3 runs to 13 residues. The germline V gene has CDR1 LNHNV and CDR2 YYDKDF (reference sequence). The CDR3 reads CATSWTLNTEAFF. The CDR3, as DNA: TGTGCCACCAGCTGGACACTGAACACTGAAGCTTTCTTT.

The gene calls are TRBV7-8 and TRBJ2-6; 7 nucleotides line up with TRBD1. V was clipped by 1 base and J by 1 base; unmatched bases: 10. There are 19 residues in the CDR3. CDR1 SGHVS and CDR2 FQNEAQ come from the germline V gene. CDR3: CASSLEPGTVSSGANVLTF. The DNA for the CDR3 is TGTGCCAGCAGCTTAGAACCCGGGACAGTTTCTTCTGGGGCCAACGTCCTGACTTTC.

The rearrangement uses TRBV6-5 and TRBJ2-7, with no clear D. The germline V and J ends were trimmed by 6 bases and 4 bases, with 13 bases remaining between them. This CDR3 spans 13 amino acids. CDR1 is MNHEY, CDR2 SVGAGI, per germline. The chain's CDR3 is CASRAGPPYEQYF. CDR3 nucleotide sequence: TGTGCCAGCAGAGCAGGCCCCCCTTACGAGCAGTACTTC.

The chain employs TRBV4-1 and TRBJ2-1, with 11 bases matching TRBD2. The CDR3 extends over 14 amino acids. CDR1 is MGHRA, CDR2 YSYEKL, per germline. V dropped 6 bases and J dropped 4; count of bases not matched to a gene: 2. CDR3 DNA: TGCGCCAGCAGACTAGCGGGAGAGTACAATGAGCAGTTCTTC. This sequence encodes CASRLAGEYNEQFF.